The 20 T cell receptor beta chains given below trace back to one sample, sequenced in a study of response to subunit inactivated influenza vaccine. TCRdb itself ran the RT-PCR reads through MiXCR, one entry per CDR3 protein. The repertoire holds just over 300,000 distinct CDR3 sequences, with 21% as singletons. The starting material was PBMCs from blood, obtained about 20 months after vaccination. The receptors come from a man between 50 and 75 years old who received an inactivated influenza vaccine.

The chain carries TRBV18 and TRBJ2-2; D not resolved. V lost 6 bases and J 2 bases, leaving 13 bases between the germline ends. This CDR3 spans 15 amino acids. Germline loops: CDR1 KGHSH, CDR2 LQKENI. The CDR3 region has the DNA TGTGCCAGCTCCTCGGCGTGGCTTAACACCGGGGAGCTGTTTTTT. It is translated as CASSSAWLNTGELFF.

In its sample, this clonotype was seen once. The gene calls are TRBV25-1 and TRBJ2-3; D call uncertain. This CDR3 has 14 amino acids. Germline CDR1 is MGHDK and CDR2 is SYGVNS. Trimming took 1 base from V and 5 from J, leaving 10 bases between them. CDR3 nucleotides: TGTGCCAGCAGTGAATGGGGTTTGGGAGATACGCAGTATTTT. This sequence encodes CASSEWGLGDTQYF.

This rearrangement joins TRBV5-1 to TRBJ1-2; unclear D gene. This CDR3 comprises 16 residues. The V end was cut by 1 base, the J end by 3 bases, with 16 bases between. CDR1 is SGHRS and CDR2 is YFSETQ in the germline V gene. This CDR3 reads CASSLNVGKRDYGYTF. In nucleotides, the CDR3 is TGCGCCAGCAGCTTGAATGTAGGGAAAAGGGACTATGGCTACACCTTC.

CDR3 coding DNA: TGCGCCAGCAGCCAAGTCGGCAGGGAATGGTACAATGGCTACACCTTC. Its protein is CASSQVGREWYNGYTF. This chain links TRBV4-3 with TRBJ1-2; tentatively, D is TRBD1 (5 bases). Germline lookup yields CDR1 LGHNA and CDR2 YSLEER. V gave up 1 base and J gave up 6 bases, with 18 bases separating them. This CDR3 has 16 residues.

The genes are TRBV7-2 and TRBJ2-1; D unclear. The germline V gene encodes CDR1 SGHTA and CDR2 FQGNSA. Trimming pared 2 bases from V and 5 bases from J, leaving 13 bases between. The CDR3 has 15 amino acids. Here the CDR3 reads CASSLSFGGNNEQFF. The DNA of the CDR3 is TGTGCCAGCAGCTTATCGTTTGGCGGAAACAATGAGCAGTTCTTC.

In this sample, this clonotype turned up a few times. The CDR3 sequence is CASSLAHQETQYF. In nucleotides, the CDR3 is TGTGCCAGCTCACTCGCTCACCAAGAGACCCAGTACTTC. V is TRBV18 and J is TRBJ2-5; D call uncertain. V was clipped by 4 bases and J by 0 bases, with 6 bases between them. The CDR3 spans 13 residues. Germline V gene lookup returns CDR1 KGHSH and CDR2 LQKENI.

This clonotype has only a few counts. The genes are TRBV4-1 and TRBJ1-2, with 10 positions matching TRBD1. Germline V gene data show CDR1 as MGHRA and CDR2 as YSYEKL. V gave up 1 base and J gave up 8 bases; unmatched junction bases: 7. This CDR3 spans 15 amino acids. CDR3 nucleotide sequence: TGCGCCAGCAGCCAAGTGGGACAGGGGATTTTGGGCTACACCTTC. This gives the protein CASSQVGQGILGYTF.

This clonotype has only a few counts. The V and J genes are TRBV28 and TRBJ1-4; D perhaps matches TRBD1 (5 bases). Germline lookup yields CDR1 MDHEN and CDR2 SYDVKM. The CDR3 length is 17 residues. Trimming took off 1 base at V and 0 bases at J, with 12 bases between the two ends. In nucleotides, the CDR3 is TGTGCCAGCAGTTTATCCAGGGCGGTTGCAACTAATGAAAAACTGTTTTTT. This translates into CASSLSRAVATNEKLFF. Variable domain in full (rest from reference TRBV28 and TRBJ1-4): DVKVTQSSRYLVKRTGEKVFLECVQDMDHENMFWYRQDPGLGLRLIYFSYDVKMKEKGDIPEGYSVSREKKERFSLILESASTNQTSMYLCASSLSRAVATNEKLFFGSGTQLSVL.

The chain is built from TRBV2 and TRBJ2-5, with a weak D call TRBD2 (6 bases). CDR1 SNHLY and CDR2 FYNNEI come from the germline V gene. Trimming shortened V by 8 bases and J by 0 bases, and 16 bases separated the two germline ends. CDR3 size: 15 residues. CDR3 sequence reads: CASGSAGLHQETQYF. CDR3 DNA: TGTGCCAGCGGTTCTGCGGGACTCCACCAAGAGACCCAGTACTTC.

This clonotype appeared a few times. The chain uses TRBV7-8 and TRBJ1-3, with TRBD1 matching 8 bases. Germline CDR1 SGHVS, CDR2 FQNEAQ. This CDR3 has 15 amino acids. The junction had 5 bases not matched to a gene; V was cut back by 3 bases and J by 4 bases. DNA for the CDR3: TGTGCCAGCAGCTTTGACAGGGGTTCAGGAAACACCATATATTTT. Translated: CASSFDRGSGNTIYF.

This clonotype showed up just a few times. The chain joins TRBV6-1 to TRBJ1-5; D is ambiguous. The ends were cut back, 6 bases at V and 0 bases at J, with 15 bases in the middle. The germline V gene encodes CDR1 MNHNS and CDR2 SASEGT. This CDR3 spans 16 amino acids. CDR3 DNA sequence: TGTGCCAGCAGCAAAAAGGGAGTCTATAGCAATCAGCCCCAGCATTTT. It translates to CASSKKGVYSNQPQHF.

Many counts were recorded for this clonotype. DNA for the CDR3: TGTGCCAGCAGAGCGTCAGGGGGCACTGAAGCTTTCTTT. Protein: CASRASGGTEAFF. The chain employs TRBV25-1 and TRBJ1-1, with TRBD1 matching 7 bases. CDR3 length: 13 amino acids. The J segment lost 4 bases and the V segment lost 6 bases, leaving 5 bases of the junction unmatched. The germline CDR1 and CDR2 sequences are MGHDK and SYGVNS.

This clonotype was seen only a few times. The chain uses TRBV4-1 and TRBJ1-1; perhaps TRBD1 as D (6 bases). Trimming pared 2 bases from V and 4 bases from J, leaving 14 bases between. Germline CDR1 and CDR2: MGHRA and YSYEKL. The CDR3 is 15 amino acids. Here the CDR3 DNA reads TGCGCCAGCAGCCAAAGTCCGGGGGCGCTCACTGAAGCTTTCTTT. Its translation: CASSQSPGALTEAFF.

The chain combines TRBV5-1 with TRBJ1-1, with D tentatively TRBD1 (6 bases). The CDR3 is 15 residues long. CDR1 and CDR2 (germline): SGHRS, YFSETQ. Trimming shortened V by 5 bases and J by 0 bases, and 14 bases separated the two germline ends. The CDR3 DNA sequence: TGCGCCAGCAGGAGAGGTGGGACAATGAACACTGAAGCTTTCTTT. Translation gives CASRRGGTMNTEAFF.

This clonotype was seen a handful of times. The rearrangement uses TRBV4-2 and TRBJ1-1; TRBD1 matches 7 bases. V was clipped by 1 base and J by 0 bases; unmatched bases: 8. CDR1 LGHNA and CDR2 YNFKEQ come from the germline V gene. The CDR3 contains 17 residues. This CDR3 reads CASSQGAGGALNTEAFF. The CDR3 coding sequence is TGTGCCAGCAGCCAAGGGGCAGGGGGGGCGCTGAACACTGAAGCTTTCTTT.

The chain joins TRBV9 to TRBJ2-2; tentatively, D is TRBD1 (6 bases). Trimming pared 4 bases from V and 2 bases from J, leaving 18 bases between. Per the germline V gene, CDR1 is SGDLS and CDR2 is YYNGEE. The CDR3 spans 17 residues. Here the CDR3 reads CASSTHPRGINTGELFF. CDR3 DNA: TGTGCCAGCAGCACTCACCCCAGGGGAATAAACACCGGGGAGCTGTTTTTT.

This clonotype was counted at least ten times. This chain connects TRBV5-8 to TRBJ1-5; D is possibly TRBD1 (5 bases). Trimming cost V 4 bases and J 7 bases, with 12 bases left between them. CDR3 length: 13 amino acids. Germline CDR1 and CDR2: SGHTS and YDEGEE. The CDR3 region has the DNA TGTGCCAGCAGCCCGGGGGGGTTGCAGCCCCAGCATTTT. It yields the protein CASSPGGLQPQHF.

This clonotype was observed a handful of times. The gene calls are TRBV28 and TRBJ1-5, with D possibly being TRBD1 (6 bases). The V gene's germline CDR1 is MDHEN and CDR2 SYDVKM. V dropped 7 bases and J dropped 1 base, with 14 bases sitting between them. The CDR3 covers 15 residues. This CDR3 is CASTPLGGSNQPQHF. As DNA, the CDR3 is TGTGCCAGCACCCCCTTAGGGGGAAGCAATCAGCCCCAGCATTTT.

At least ten counts were recorded for this clonotype. This chain joins TRBV30 and TRBJ1-1, with D maybe TRBD1 (6 bases). Germline CDR1 GTSNPN, CDR2 SVGIG (reference sequence). The CDR3 covers 12 residues. The CDR3 here is CVLADRSAEAFF. The CDR3, as DNA: TGTGTTCTGGCAGACAGGAGCGCTGAAGCTTTCTTT.

This clonotype was counted at least ten times. The V gene is TRBV2, the J gene TRBJ1-2; perhaps TRBD1 as D (5 bases). V was cut by 6 bases and J by 5 bases, with 13 bases left in between. The CDR3 runs 13 residues. From germline, CDR1 is SNHLY and CDR2 FYNNEI. The CDR3 sequence: CASSDGTVYGYTF. CDR3 bases: TGTGCCAGCAGCGACGGGACGGTATATGGCTACACCTTC.